These 20 T cell receptor beta chains were all obtained from the same sample, sequenced in a study of T cell changes during pregnancy in multiple sclerosis. Only in-frame clones appear in the TCRdb table, and some are missing; sequencing was by immunoSEQ multiplex PCR. The profile shows about 80,000 clones, about 95% of them singletons. Sequenced material: peripheral blood, taken in the third trimester of pregnancy. These receptors originate from a female donor with multiple sclerosis, enrolled in a pregnancy study.

The chain links TRBV7-6 to TRBJ2-5; D possibly corresponds to TRBD2 (6 bases). CDR1 and CDR2 (germline): SGHVS, FNYEAQ. The CDR3 runs to 15 residues. With 1 base removed from V and 4 bases from J, the gap between germline ends came to 13 bases. CDR3 residues: CASSLVGGSPETQYF. In DNA form, the CDR3 reads TGTGCCAGCAGCTTAGTTGGGGGGAGTCCAGAGACCCAGTACTTC.

The chain uses TRBV6-5 and TRBJ1-3; D remains ambiguous. The CDR3 has 12 amino acids. The germline CDR1 and CDR2 sequences are MNHEY and SVGAGI. The V end lost 8 bases, the J end lost 2 bases, and 7 bases lay between the germline ends. The CDR3 region has the DNA TGTGCCAGCCTCTCAGCTGGAAACACCATATATTTT. The encoded protein is CASLSAGNTIYF.

This chain uses TRBV4-1 with TRBJ1-1; D is unclear. Per the germline V gene, CDR1 is MGHRA and CDR2 is YSYEKL. The CDR3 contains 14 residues. Trimming shortened V by 0 bases and J by 1 base, and 6 bases separated the two germline ends. In nucleotides, the CDR3 is TGCGCCAGCAGCCAAGATAGCCGGAACACTGAAGCTTTCTTT. As protein: CASSQDSRNTEAFF.

V is TRBV5-4 and J is TRBJ1-1; TRBD1 matches 12 bases. Germline V lookup: CDR1 SGHNT, CDR2 YYREEE (reference sequence). The CDR3 consists of 15 residues. The trim removed 4 bases at V and 4 bases at J, leaving 5 bases unmatched. The CDR3 spells CASSPGTGGGTEAFF. DNA for the CDR3: TGTGCCAGCAGCCCCGGGACAGGGGGCGGCACTGAAGCTTTCTTT.

This chain uses TRBV4-1 with TRBJ2-7; perhaps TRBD2 as D (5 bases). V lost 4 bases to trimming and J lost 7 bases, with 14 bases between them. CDR3 size: 13 residues. Germline lookup yields CDR1 MGHRA and CDR2 YSYEKL. The CDR3 sequence: CASSPTDFSEQYF. In nucleotides, the CDR3 is TGCGCCAGCAGCCCTACGGACTTTTCAGAGCAGTACTTC.

In its sample, this clone was seen once. The chain carries TRBV9 and TRBJ2-6; D perhaps matches TRBD1 (5 bases). Germline V gene lookup returns CDR1 SGDLS and CDR2 YYNGEE. This CDR3 spans 18 amino acids. Between the trimmed V and J ends, which lost 3 bases and 1 base, there was a span of 17 bases. CDR3 nucleotide sequence: TGTGCCAGCAGCGGATCAGACAGTCCGCTTTCTGGGGCCAACGTCCTGACTTTC. Translation gives CASSGSDSPLSGANVLTF.

The V and J genes are TRBV5-1 and TRBJ1-1; D is ambiguous. CDR1 and CDR2 from the germline V gene are SGHRS and YFSETQ. Trimming took 1 base from V and 4 from J, leaving 14 bases between them. The CDR3 is made up of 15 amino acids. The CDR3 DNA reads as TGCGCCAGCAGCTTGTTAACGGGTATGAGCACTGAAGCTTTCTTT. Residues: CASSLLTGMSTEAFF.

This chain uses TRBV5-6 with TRBJ1-1; a weak D match, TRBD1 (6 bases). CDR3 size: 13 residues. In germline, CDR1 is SGHDT, CDR2 YYEEEE. Between the trimmed V and J ends, which lost 0 bases and 8 bases, there was a span of 11 bases. The CDR3 bases are TGTGCCAGCAGCTTGGTACTGGACAGCGAAGCTTTCTTT. It specifies CASSLVLDSEAFF.

The chain carries TRBV2 and TRBJ1-5, with a tentative D call TRBD1 (6 bases). In germline, CDR1 is SNHLY, CDR2 FYNNEI. The V end was cut by 6 bases, the J end by 4 bases, with 13 bases between. The CDR3 is 14 amino acids. The CDR3 DNA follows: TGTGCCAGCAGCGTCAGGGGTAATAATCAGCCCCAGCATTTT. Its protein product is CASSVRGNNQPQHF. The entire variable domain, with the rest obtained from reference TRBV2 and TRBJ1-5, is as follows: EPEVTQTPSHQVTQMGQEVILRCVPISNHLYFYWYRQILGQKVEFLVSFYNNEISEKSEIFDDQFSVERPDGSNFTLKIRSTKLEDSAMYFCASSVRGNNQPQHFGDGTRLSIL.

J is TRBJ1-6 and V is TRBV10-2; 10 bases agree with TRBD1. The CDR3 contains 14 residues. The germline V gene encodes CDR1 WSHSY and CDR2 SAAADI. J lost 7 bases, V lost 6 bases, and 3 bases had no gene match. The CDR3 nucleotides are TGCGCCAGCAGCTGGGGACAGGGGAATTCACCCCTCCACTTT. Protein: CASSWGQGNSPLHF.

The CDR3 DNA follows: TGCAGTGCTCCGCGTCTTTCGGAGCTGTTTTTT. Translating gives CSAPRLSELFF. This rearrangement joins TRBV20-1 to TRBJ2-2, with D uncertain. The CDR3 runs to 11 residues. The V and J ends lost 5 bases and 10 bases respectively, with 11 bases between them. CDR1 and CDR2 from the germline V gene are DFQATT and SNEGSKA (reference sequence).

J is TRBJ2-7 and V is TRBV2; no firm D call. This CDR3 is 11 amino acids long. CDR1 is SNHLY, CDR2 FYNNEI, per germline. Trimming took off 6 bases at V and 4 bases at J, with 7 bases between the two ends. The CDR3 DNA reads TGTGCCAGCAGAGACAATTACGAGCAGTACTTC. Translated, it gives CASRDNYEQYF.

This clone was counted a single time. The V call is TRBV5-8, the J call TRBJ1-4, with a possible D match to TRBD1 (6 bases). The CDR3 is 15 residues long. V lost 4 bases and J lost 5, with 15 bases in between. Germline values: CDR1 SGHTS, CDR2 YDEGEE. In DNA form, the CDR3 reads TGTGCCAGCAGCGCGGGGGGGCGACCGAATGAAAAACTGTTTTTT. Protein sequence: CASSAGGRPNEKLFF.

V usage is TRBV7-9 and J usage is TRBJ1-5, with D tentatively TRBD1 (5 bases). This CDR3 has 16 amino acids. V lost 1 base to trimming and J lost 2 bases, with 12 bases between them. The germline CDR1 and CDR2 sequences are SEHNR and FQNEAQ (reference sequence). The DNA for the CDR3 is TGTGCCAGCAGCTTAGGGTGGCAGGGTCGCAATCAGCCCCAGCATTTT. This sequence encodes CASSLGWQGRNQPQHF.

The rearrangement joins TRBV11-1 to TRBJ1-1; no reliable D call. Trimming removed 3 bases from V and 3 bases from J, with 8 bases in between. Germline V gives CDR1 SGHAT, CDR2 FQDESV (reference sequence). CDR3 length: 13 amino acids. Here the CDR3 reads CASSFGRDTEAFF. In DNA form, the CDR3 reads TGTGCCAGCAGCTTTGGTCGGGACACTGAAGCTTTCTTT.

The chain employs TRBV5-1 and TRBJ2-1, with 9 positions matching TRBD2. This CDR3 spans 15 amino acids. V was clipped by 2 bases and J by 3 bases; unmatched bases: 3. Germline values: CDR1 SGHRS, CDR2 YFSETQ. CDR3 bases: TGCGCCAGCAGCTTCAGCGGGGGGCTCTACAATGAGCAGTTCTTC. Translated, it gives CASSFSGGLYNEQFF.

The chain links TRBV5-1 to TRBJ1-4; D is undetermined. Looked up from germline, CDR1 is SGHRS and CDR2 is YFSETQ. V was cut by 2 bases and J by 5 bases, with 10 bases left in between. The CDR3 sequence is 14 residues long. CDR3 DNA sequence: TGCGCCAGCAGCTTACGGCGGGCGAATGAAAAACTGTTTTTT. Its protein product is CASSLRRANEKLFF.

The chain couples TRBV6-1 to TRBJ2-7; 9 bases are a match to TRBD1. V shed 4 bases, J shed 8 bases, and the junction held 3 bases outside the gene matches. Germline lookup yields CDR1 MNHNS and CDR2 SASEGT. The CDR3 is 12 residues long. The CDR3 region is CASSGQGGKQYF. CDR3 sequence (DNA): TGTGCCAGCAGTGGACAGGGGGGGAAGCAGTACTTC.

V gene TRBV5-4 combines with J gene TRBJ1-1; 11 bases line up with TRBD1. With 1 base clipped from V and 6 bases from J, the junction kept 8 bases outside the gene matches. The CDR3 is made up of 16 amino acids. Germline CDR1 and CDR2: SGHNT and YYREEE (reference sequence). CDR3 DNA sequence: TGTGCCAGCAGCTTGTCGGACAGGGGGCTGTCGGCTGAAGCTTTCTTT. Protein: CASSLSDRGLSAEAFF.

This sequence joins TRBV5-6 and TRBJ1-4; a weak D match, TRBD1 (6 bases). CDR1 is SGHDT and CDR2 is YYEEEE in the germline V gene. The CDR3 extends over 13 amino acids. Trimming cost V 4 bases and J 8 bases, with 12 bases left between them. CDR3 residues: CASSTGSWEKLFF. In DNA form, the CDR3 reads TGTGCCAGCAGCACAGGGTCCTGGGAAAAACTGTTTTTT.